The next 19 T cell receptor beta chains were all read from a single sample in a study of Ad26.COV2.S vaccination and SARS-CoV-2 variants. The treatment here: roughly 18 received Ad26.COV2.S at low or high dose, single or two shots; 5 received placebo; per-sample allocation not given. It was on day 63 after the first vaccine or placebo injection that samples were taken. The repertoire was sequenced with immunoSEQ multiplex PCR; TCRdb's copy has only in-frame clones and lacks some. The sample includes over 300,000 clones, 83% seen only once; the top ten take about 7.4%. The input for sequencing was peripheral blood, taken in a trial of Ad26.COV2.S vaccine versus placebo. These receptor sequences come from a person between 18 and 60 years old who received the Ad26.COV2.S COVID-19 vaccine or a placebo.

The V call is TRBV25-1, the J call TRBJ2-7, with a weak D call TRBD1 (6 bases). The CDR3 runs to 13 residues. Trimming removed 6 bases from V and 3 bases from J, with 12 bases in between. Germline loops: CDR1 MGHDK, CDR2 SYGVNS. The CDR3 protein is CASSPPGVYEQYF. Written as DNA, the CDR3 is TGTGCCAGCAGCCCCCCAGGGGTCTACGAGCAGTACTTC.

The chain is built from TRBV7-3 and TRBJ2-3; 14 positions agree with TRBD2. The length of the CDR3 is 16 residues. Per the germline V gene, CDR1 is SGHTA and CDR2 is FQGTGA. Trimming at V came to 4 bases and at J to 6 bases, leaving 6 bases not matched to a gene. DNA of the CDR3: TGTGCCAGCAGCTCTGGACTAGCGGGAGGCGCGGATACGCAGTATTTT. Protein sequence: CASSSGLAGGADTQYF.

This clone appeared a single time. The chain carries TRBV20-1 and TRBJ2-5; D gene ambiguous. The germline V and J ends were trimmed by 6 bases and 4 bases, with 6 bases remaining between them. This CDR3 spans 10 amino acids. Germline CDR1 and CDR2: DFQATT and SNEGSKA (reference sequence). CDR3: CSAPRETQYF. The CDR3 DNA reads as TGCAGTGCCCCTCGAGAGACCCAGTACTTC.

CDR3 coding DNA: TGTGCCAGCAGCTTACGGGAAGCGGCTAATGAAAAACTGTTTTTT. It yields the protein CASSLREAANEKLFF. This chain connects TRBV7-2 to TRBJ1-4; no definite D call. Germline V gene data show CDR1 as SGHTA and CDR2 as FQGNSA. Trimming removed 2 bases at V and 3 bases at J, with 10 bases between. CDR3 size: 15 residues.

The chain combines TRBV9 with TRBJ1-1; the D gene is possibly TRBD1 (5 bases). The CDR3 spans 14 residues. Germline CDR1 and CDR2: SGDLS and YYNGEE. The germline V and J ends were trimmed by 2 bases and 3 bases, with 11 bases remaining between them. CDR3: CASSVQTAYTEAFF. The CDR3 DNA sequence: TGTGCCAGCAGCGTCCAGACAGCATACACTGAAGCTTTCTTT.

CDR3 protein: CASSLGQAFGTQYF. The CDR3 DNA reads as TGTGCCAGCAGTTTGGGACAAGCCTTCGGGACCCAGTACTTC. The gene calls are TRBV6-5 and TRBJ2-5; possible D gene TRBD1, 6 bases. CDR1 is MNHEY and CDR2 is SVGAGI in the germline V gene. Deletions cut 4 bases from V and 7 bases from J, with 16 bases between. The CDR3 is 14 amino acids.

This chain links TRBV7-2 with TRBJ2-5; no reliable D call. V shed 1 base and J shed 4 bases, with 10 bases lying between them. Germline V gives CDR1 SGHTA, CDR2 FQGNSA. This CDR3 contains 14 residues. CDR3 coding DNA: TGTGCCAGCAGCTTAGGAAGTTTCGGAGAGACCCAGTACTTC. Translated: CASSLGSFGETQYF.

V gene TRBV28 combines with J gene TRBJ1-5, with 11 bases identical to TRBD1. V shed 5 bases and J 5 bases; nucleotides not matched to a gene: 2. CDR1 and CDR2 (germline): MDHEN, SYDVKM. The CDR3 runs 14 residues. CDR3 region: CASSPGQGDQPQHF. The DNA of the CDR3 is TGTGCCAGCAGTCCGGGACAGGGGGATCAGCCCCAGCATTTT.

This chain joins TRBV27 and TRBJ1-2; D call uncertain. The CDR3 length is 12 residues. V shed 2 bases and J shed 8 bases, with 9 bases lying between them. CDR1 and CDR2 from the germline V gene are MNHEY and SMNVEV (reference sequence). Here the CDR3 DNA reads TGTGCCAGCAGTTTACGGGGAATGGGCTACACCTTC. Translation gives CASSLRGMGYTF.

The chain links TRBV2 to TRBJ1-2; 8 positions agree with TRBD1. The CDR3 covers 13 residues. Germline V gene data show CDR1 as SNHLY and CDR2 as FYNNEI. V was clipped by 9 bases and J by 2 bases; unmatched bases: 5. The CDR3 protein is CASGDRPNYGYTF. The CDR3 DNA is TGTGCCAGTGGGGACAGGCCCAACTATGGCTACACCTTC.

The chain joins TRBV27 to TRBJ1-1, with TRBD1 as a possible D gene (5 bases). V lost 3 bases, J lost 6 bases, and 11 bases lay in between. Germline CDR1 MNHEY, CDR2 SMNVEV (reference sequence). The CDR3 has 13 amino acids. The CDR3 loop reads CASSFRGRAEAFF. The CDR3 DNA reads TGTGCCAGCAGTTTCCGGGGGAGGGCTGAAGCTTTCTTT.

The chain has TRBV7-2 and TRBJ2-7; D might be TRBD2 (5 bases). Germline V gene sequence: CDR1 SGHTA, CDR2 FQGNSA. Between the trimmed V and J ends, which lost 1 base and 8 bases, there was a span of 12 bases. The CDR3 consists of 13 residues. CDR3 coding DNA: TGTGCCAGCAGCTTAGAGGCTAGCCGGAAGCAGTACTTC. Its protein is CASSLEASRKQYF.

J is TRBJ2-7 and V is TRBV5-1; D unclear. V dropped 5 bases and J dropped 6 bases, with 15 bases sitting between them. Germline assignment: CDR1 SGHRS and CDR2 YFSETQ. The CDR3 covers 13 residues. Written as DNA, the CDR3 is TGCGCCAGCAGGCCCCCCTCTGGGCGCGAGCAGTACTTC. Protein product: CASRPPSGREQYF.

The chain carries TRBV6-2 or TRBV6-3 and TRBJ1-6; 11 bases are a match to TRBD1. Unmatched junction bases numbered 3, after V lost 2 bases and J lost 9 bases. Germline assignment: CDR1 MNHEY and CDR2 SVGEGT. This CDR3 is 15 amino acids long. The CDR3 bases are TGTGCCAGCAGTTACGGCGGGACAGGGGGTTCACCCCTCCACTTT. The encoded protein is CASSYGGTGGSPLHF.

V and J are TRBV7-2 and TRBJ2-7; tentative D call: TRBD2 (5 bases). The germline V and J ends were trimmed by 2 bases and 3 bases, with 11 bases remaining between them. CDR1 is SGHTA, CDR2 FQGNSA, per germline. This CDR3 spans 14 amino acids. CDR3 in amino acids: CASSLRGSGYEQYF. CDR3 sequence (DNA): TGTGCCAGCAGCTTACGAGGGTCAGGCTACGAGCAGTACTTC. The whole variable domain, remainder taken from reference TRBV7-2 and TRBJ2-7, is GAGVSQSPSNKVTEKGKDVELRCDPISGHTALYWYRQSLGQGLEFLIYFQGNSAPDKSGLPSDRFSAERTGGSVSTLTIQRTQQEDSAVYLCASSLRGSGYEQYFGPGTRLTVT.

This chain uses TRBV27 with TRBJ2-3; D gene uncertain. The CDR3 sequence is 15 residues long. Trimming took 2 bases from V and 0 from J, leaving 9 bases between them. The V gene's germline CDR1 is MNHEY and CDR2 SMNVEV (reference sequence). CDR3 protein: CASSLGPASTDTQYF. The CDR3 region has the DNA TGTGCCAGCAGTTTAGGGCCCGCAAGCACAGATACGCAGTATTTT.

V gene TRBV19 combines with J gene TRBJ2-2; 9 bases are shared with TRBD1. CDR3 length: 15 amino acids. Germline V gene lookup returns CDR1 LNHDA and CDR2 SQIVND (reference sequence). V lost 7 bases and J lost 6; bases outside the gene matches: 9. CDR3 nucleotide sequence: TGTGCCAGTATTCCCAGGACAGGGGTGGCCGGGGAGCTGTTTTTT. This translates into CASIPRTGVAGELFF.

In DNA, the CDR3 is TGTGCCAGCAGCCGAGGGGGCCCACCGGGGACCCAGTACTTC. Its translation is CASSRGGPPGTQYF. The chain has TRBV13 and TRBJ2-5, with 7 bases lining up with TRBD1. V lost 5 bases and J lost 7; bases outside the gene matches: 10. The germline V gene encodes CDR1 PRHDT and CDR2 FYEKMQ (reference sequence). The CDR3 loop spans 14 amino acids.

This chain connects TRBV7-9 to TRBJ2-3; 11 bases are shared with TRBD1. The CDR3 totals 15 residues. CDR1 is SEHNR, CDR2 FQNEAQ, per germline (reference sequence). V lost 3 bases, J lost 5 bases, and 4 bases stayed unmatched. CDR3 bases: TGTGCCAGCAGCTTCCCGGGACAGGGGGAAGATACGCAGTATTTT. Its translation: CASSFPGQGEDTQYF.